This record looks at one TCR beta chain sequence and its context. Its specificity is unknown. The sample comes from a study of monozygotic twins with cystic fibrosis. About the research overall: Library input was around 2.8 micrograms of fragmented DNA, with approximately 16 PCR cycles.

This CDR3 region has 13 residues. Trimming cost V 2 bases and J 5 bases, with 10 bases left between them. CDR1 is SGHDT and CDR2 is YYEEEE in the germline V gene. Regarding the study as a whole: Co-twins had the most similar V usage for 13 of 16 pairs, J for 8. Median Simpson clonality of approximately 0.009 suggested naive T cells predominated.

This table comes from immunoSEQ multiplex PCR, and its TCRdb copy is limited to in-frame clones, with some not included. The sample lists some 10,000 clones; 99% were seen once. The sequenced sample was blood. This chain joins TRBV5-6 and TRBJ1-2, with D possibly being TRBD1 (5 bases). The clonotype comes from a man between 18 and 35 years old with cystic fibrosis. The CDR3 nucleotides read TGTGCCAGCAGCTTACTTCCAGGGTATGGCTACACCTTC. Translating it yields CASSLLPGYGYTF. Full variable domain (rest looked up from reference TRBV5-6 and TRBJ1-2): DAGVTQSPTHLIKTRGQQVTLRCSPKSGHDTVSWYQQALGQGPQFIFQYYEEEERQRGNFPDRFSGHQFPNYSSELNVNALLLGDSALYLCASSLLPGYGYTFGSGTRLTVV.